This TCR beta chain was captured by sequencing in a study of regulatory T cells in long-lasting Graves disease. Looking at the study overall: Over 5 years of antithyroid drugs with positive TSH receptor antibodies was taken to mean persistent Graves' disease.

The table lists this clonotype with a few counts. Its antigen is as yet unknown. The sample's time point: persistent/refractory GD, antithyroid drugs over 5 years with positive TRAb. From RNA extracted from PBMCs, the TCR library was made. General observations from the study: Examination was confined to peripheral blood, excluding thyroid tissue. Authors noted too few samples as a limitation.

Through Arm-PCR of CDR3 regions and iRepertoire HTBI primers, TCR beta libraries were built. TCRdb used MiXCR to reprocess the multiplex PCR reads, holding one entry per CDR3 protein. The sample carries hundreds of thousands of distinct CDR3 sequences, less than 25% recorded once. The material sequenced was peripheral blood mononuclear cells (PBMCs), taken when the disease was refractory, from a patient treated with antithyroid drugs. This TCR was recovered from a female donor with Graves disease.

CDR3 coding DNA: TGTGCCTGTAATGGACAGGCGAGCTTTTCCCAGCATTTT. Translation gives CACNGQASFSQHF. The V and J genes are TRBV30 and TRBJ1-5; 7 bases agree with TRBD1. Germline V gene sequence: CDR1 GTSNPN, CDR2 SVGIG (reference sequence). The CDR3 extends over 13 amino acids. The V and J ends lost 6 bases and 11 bases, in that order; junction bases with no gene match: 13.